Detailed here is one T cell receptor beta chain. TCRdb keeps only in-frame clones here, not all; method: immunoSEQ multiplex PCR. The table lists just over 200,000 clones, about nine tenths of them singletons, with around 6.5% in the top ten. The source of the sample is a study of blood T cell repertoires in COVID-19. Across the whole study: Some COVID-19 samples were acute and others convalescent; all came from the United States, Italy and Spain.

The sequenced material came from peripheral blood. The TCR originated in a man aged 80 or over with acute or convalescent COVID-19.

CDR3 in amino acids: CASSFPPSGRAGNEQFF. In nucleotides, the CDR3 is TGTGCCAGCAGCTTCCCCCCGAGCGGGAGGGCCGGGAATGAGCAGTTCTTC. The rearrangement uses TRBV11-2 and TRBJ2-1, with 10 positions matching TRBD2. CDR1 is SGHAT, CDR2 FQNNGV, per germline. The CDR3 extends over 17 amino acids. J was trimmed by 7 bases and V by 3 bases; bases with no gene match: 12.